This T cell receptor (beta chain) emerged from a study of OX40 agonist ivuxolimab in advanced cancers. Study-level background: Ivuxolimab, an agonist antibody against OX40 (CD134), was given to patients. Each patient was given ivuxolimab into a vein every 2 weeks, at 0.01 to 10 mg/kg. Study outcomes and limitations: Low normalized T-cell clonal expansion was also seen in some nonresponders.

The method was immunoSEQ multiplex PCR; TCRdb's version includes in-frame clones alone and lacks a portion of them. The repertoire holds around 53,000 clones, with approximately 84% as singletons. In germline, CDR1 is SGHTA, CDR2 FQGNSA. CDR3 length: 15 amino acids. V shed 7 bases and J shed 4 bases, with 17 bases lying between them. Of note for this clone: Its antigen is unidentified.

This rearrangement joins TRBV7-2 to TRBJ2-1; possible D gene TRBD1, 7 bases. The clonotype originates from an adult with an advanced solid tumor such as melanoma, head and neck, liver or kidney cancer. The sample here was CD4+ or CD8+ T cells sorted from blood, taken in a trial of the OX40 agonist ivuxolimab. The CDR3 reads CASTPGDRTYNEQFF. In DNA form, the CDR3 reads TGTGCCAGCACCCCGGGGGACAGAACATACAATGAGCAGTTCTTC.